What follows are 13 T cell receptor beta chains derived from one specimen sequenced in a study of technical replicates of blood from a handful of donors. Measured with immunoSEQ multiplex PCR; TCRdb has only the in-frame clones, and not every one. The table lists tens of thousands of clones, about 90% of them singletons. Sequenced material: PBMCs. These receptors were taken from a human donor in good health. Some clones in this sample may be carry-over from other donors' samples.

The V call is TRBV6-5, the J call TRBJ1-2; 10 bases agree with TRBD1. V lost 4 bases and J lost 8; bases outside the gene matches: 10. CDR1 is MNHEY, CDR2 SVGAGI, per germline. The CDR3 runs to 15 residues. The CDR3 region has the DNA TGTGCCAGCAGTTCCTCTCCGGGACAGGGGTGGGGCTACACCTTC. It yields the protein CASSSSPGQGWGYTF.

The chain is built from TRBV2 and TRBJ1-5, with D perhaps matching TRBD1 (5 bases). CDR1 and CDR2 (germline): SNHLY, FYNNEI. The CDR3 totals 17 residues. V lost 1 base to trimming and J lost 0 bases, with 13 bases between them. The CDR3, as DNA: TGTGCCAGCAGTGAAGGGGGGGGGAGGGCTAGCAATCAGCCCCAGCATTTT. Protein sequence: CASSEGGGRASNQPQHF.

This clone is a singleton in its sample. J is TRBJ2-5 and V is TRBV11-2; TRBD2 matches 9 bases. The CDR3 runs to 15 residues. The germline gives CDR1 SGHAT, CDR2 FQNNGV. The V gene end was trimmed by 1 base and the J gene end by 4 bases; junction bases not matched to a gene: 4. Here the CDR3 DNA reads TGTGCCAGCAGCTTAGGGGCGGGAGGGGGAGAGACCCAGTACTTC. This encodes CASSLGAGGGETQYF. Variable domain in full (rest from reference TRBV11-2 and TRBJ2-5): EAGVAQSPRYKIIEKRQSVAFWCNPISGHATLYWYQQILGQGPKLLIQFQNNGVVDDSQLPKDRFSAERLKGVDSTLKIQPAKLEDSAVYLCASSLGAGGGETQYFGPGTRLLVL.

The CDR3 nucleotides read TGTGCCAGCAGCCAGTACCGGGGTAGCGGGAGTAAAGAGACCCAGTACTTC. Encoded protein: CASSQYRGSGSKETQYF. The chain couples TRBV5-6 to TRBJ2-5; the match to TRBD2 covers 9 bases. The CDR3 consists of 17 residues. Germline V gene sequence: CDR1 SGHDT, CDR2 YYEEEE. V lost 4 bases and J lost 3; bases outside the gene matches: 13.

The chain combines TRBV10-3 with TRBJ2-4; 7 bases agree with TRBD2. V shed 3 bases and J 9 bases; nucleotides not matched to a gene: 5. CDR1 ENHRY and CDR2 SYGVKD come from the germline V gene. This CDR3 has 13 residues. This CDR3 reads CAISEVGEGIQYF. CDR3 nucleotide sequence: TGTGCCATCAGTGAAGTTGGGGAGGGCATTCAGTACTTC.

The V and J genes are TRBV9 and TRBJ2-3, with D unresolved. The CDR3 sequence is 14 residues long. Germline lookup yields CDR1 SGDLS and CDR2 YYNGEE. Trimming left V 6 bases short and J 0 bases short, with 11 bases between. CDR3 bases: TGTGCCAGCACCCCGCAGTCTAGCACAGATACGCAGTATTTT. This encodes CASTPQSSTDTQYF.

The CDR3 sequence is CASRNDINEKLFF. CDR3 DNA sequence: TGTGCCAGTAGGAATGACATTAATGAAAAACTGTTTTTT. The V gene is TRBV19, the J gene TRBJ1-4; no reliable D call. Per germline, CDR1 LNHDA and CDR2 SQIVND (reference sequence). The ends were cut back, 6 bases at V and 4 bases at J, with 9 bases in the middle. The CDR3 sequence is 13 residues long.

This clone was observed once. The V gene is TRBV19, the J gene TRBJ1-1, with unresolved D. CDR3 length: 15 residues. The V gene lost 5 bases and the J gene lost 2 bases, with 15 bases spanning the gap. Germline CDR1 LNHDA, CDR2 SQIVND (reference sequence). DNA for the CDR3: TGTGCCAGTAGTGAGTGGACGTCGGGAAACACTGAAGCTTTCTTT. This encodes CASSEWTSGNTEAFF.

The chain combines TRBV7-6 with TRBJ1-6; TRBD1 matches 7 bases. J was trimmed by 9 bases and V by 3 bases; bases with no gene match: 8. Germline V CDR1 and CDR2: SGHVS, FNYEAQ. The CDR3 runs 15 residues. The DNA for the CDR3 is TGTGCCAGCAGCTTTGGGCCAGGGGGTGGTTCACCCCTCCACTTT. This sequence encodes CASSFGPGGGSPLHF.

As regards this clone: An end of the junction differs from the germline gene, which may be a read error. The rearrangement uses TRBV10-2 and TRBJ1-2; 12 positions agree with TRBD1. The CDR3 sequence is 12 residues long. CDR1 and CDR2 from the germline V gene are WSHSY and SAAADI. DNA of the CDR3: TGCGCCAGCAGTGGGGGACAGGGGGCTTCGCCTTTC. This codes for CASSGGQGASPF.

The chain uses TRBV6-5 and TRBJ2-3; 9 bases map to TRBD1. J was trimmed by 5 bases and V by 5 bases; bases with no gene match: 8. The germline gives CDR1 MNHEY, CDR2 SVGAGI. The length of the CDR3 is 15 residues. CDR3 bases: TGTGCCAGCAGTCTACAGGGGGCGCGAGGAGATACGCAGTATTTT. Residues: CASSLQGARGDTQYF.

The chain employs TRBV4-2 and TRBJ1-2, with D perhaps matching TRBD1 (6 bases). Trimming shortened V by 0 bases and J by 7 bases, and 12 bases separated the two germline ends. Looked up from germline, CDR1 is LGHNA and CDR2 is YNFKEQ. The CDR3 length is 14 residues. In DNA, the CDR3 is TGTGCCAGCAGCCAAGAGAGGGGGATCGGTGGCTACACCTTC. It is translated as CASSQERGIGGYTF.

J is TRBJ1-1 and V is TRBV4-1; D gene unclear. V was pared by 0 bases and J by 4 bases, with 12 bases between. Germline V CDR1 and CDR2: MGHRA, YSYEKL. This CDR3 is 15 amino acids long. The CDR3 protein is CASSQEAGLATEAFF. CDR3 nucleotides: TGCGCCAGCAGCCAAGAGGCAGGACTTGCCACTGAAGCTTTCTTT.